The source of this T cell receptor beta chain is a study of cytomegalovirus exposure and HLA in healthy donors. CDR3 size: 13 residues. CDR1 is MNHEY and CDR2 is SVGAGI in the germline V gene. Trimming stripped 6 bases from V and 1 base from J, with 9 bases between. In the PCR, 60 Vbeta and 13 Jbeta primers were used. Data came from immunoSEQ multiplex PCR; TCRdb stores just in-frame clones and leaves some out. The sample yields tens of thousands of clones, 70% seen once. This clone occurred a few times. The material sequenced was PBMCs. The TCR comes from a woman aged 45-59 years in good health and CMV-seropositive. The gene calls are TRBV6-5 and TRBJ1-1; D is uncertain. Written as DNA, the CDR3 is TGTGCCAGCAGATACGGGAGGAACACTGAAGCTTTCTTT. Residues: CASRYGRNTEAFF.